The source of this T cell receptor (beta chain) is a study of cytomegalovirus exposure and HLA in healthy donors. Study observations and caveats: Rare sequences made up most TCRs, while some public TCRs were found in many donors. 164 TCR beta chains were listed as cytomegalovirus-associated.

Assay used: immunoSEQ multiplex PCR; TCRdb lists only in-frame clones, some missing. This table holds over 110,000 clones, around 86% found once. V gave up 9 bases and J gave up 5 bases, with 16 bases separating them. There are 13 residues in the CDR3. The germline CDR1 and CDR2 sequences are MNHEY and SVGAGI. Notes on this clone: Its specificity is not known.

Sequenced: PBMCs. The source is a young man in good health and CMV-seropositive. This chain uses TRBV6-5 with TRBJ1-1, with D perhaps matching TRBD1 (5 bases). Written as DNA, the CDR3 is TGTGCCAGTCAAAGGGGTCCCGGGACTGAAGCTTTCTTT. As protein: CASQRGPGTEAFF.